The 32 T cell receptor beta chains listed next were all sequenced from one sample in a study of cytomegalovirus exposure and HLA in healthy donors. Amplification used 60 Vbeta primers and 13 Jbeta primers. Sequencing used immunoSEQ multiplex PCR; TCRdb keeps in-frame clones, though not all of them. The sample carries around 180,000 clones, approximately 83% recorded once. The specimen sequenced was PBMCs. These receptors came from a boy between 2 and 10 years old in good health and CMV-seronegative.

Note on this clone: The same CDR3 arises from other DNA sequences in this sample as well. The chain employs TRBV7-2 and TRBJ2-7; 8 bases fit TRBD1. J was trimmed by 1 base and V by 5 bases; bases with no gene match: 7. In germline, CDR1 is SGHTA, CDR2 FQGNSA. The CDR3 runs 15 residues. The CDR3 is CASSVDRANSYEQYF. For the CDR3, the DNA is TGTGCCAGCAGCGTGGACAGGGCTAATTCCTACGAGCAGTACTTC.

The rearrangement uses TRBV5-8 and TRBJ2-1; weak D call: TRBD1 (5 bases). CDR3 length equals 12 residues. V was pared by 4 bases and J by 9 bases, with 11 bases between. In germline, CDR1 is SGHTS, CDR2 YDEGEE. The CDR3 spells CASSALRGEQFF. The CDR3 nucleotides read TGTGCCAGCAGCGCCTTAAGGGGTGAGCAGTTCTTC.

The chain uses TRBV5-1 and TRBJ1-2; D gene ambiguous. V was shortened by 5 bases and J by 4 bases, with 12 bases between the two germline ends. The germline V gene has CDR1 SGHRS and CDR2 YFSETQ. The CDR3 runs 13 residues. CDR3 nucleotide sequence: TGCGCCAGCAGAATGGGCAGAACCTATGGCTACACCTTC. It encodes CASRMGRTYGYTF.

For the CDR3, the DNA is TGTGCCTGGAGGAGAACCGGGGAGCTGTTTTTT. Protein sequence: CAWRRTGELFF. This sequence joins TRBV30 and TRBJ2-2; D gene ambiguous. Trimming pared 3 bases from V and 5 bases from J, leaving 4 bases between. Germline loops: CDR1 GTSNPN, CDR2 SVGIG (reference sequence). This CDR3 spans 11 amino acids.

CDR3 bases: TGTGCCAGCAGTAAAGATACCTCGACACCGGTACAGTACTTC. It yields the protein CASSKDTSTPVQYF. The chain uses TRBV2 and TRBJ2-4; D is unclear. Trimming left V 5 bases short and J 13 bases short, with 21 bases between. CDR3 size: 14 residues. CDR1 is SNHLY, CDR2 FYNNEI, per germline.

The chain uses TRBV4-2 and TRBJ2-7; TRBD2 matches 7 bases. The CDR3 is 15 amino acids. The V segment lost 0 bases and the J segment 0 bases; nucleotides outside the gene matches: 2. In germline, CDR1 is LGHNA, CDR2 YNFKEQ. The CDR3 sequence: CASSQDSGTSYEQYF. The CDR3, as DNA: TGTGCCAGCAGCCAAGACAGCGGGACCTCCTACGAGCAGTACTTC.

V is TRBV6-1 and J is TRBJ2-4; tentatively, D is TRBD2 (6 bases). This CDR3 is 18 amino acids long. Germline-derived CDR1 and CDR2 are MNHNS and SASEGT. Trimming stripped 1 base from V and 0 bases from J, with 16 bases between. The CDR3 bases are TGTGCCAGCAGTGAAGTGTTCGGGGGACGACTAGCCAAAAACATTCAGTACTTC. It codes for CASSEVFGGRLAKNIQYF.

The V and J genes are TRBV4-1 and TRBJ2-7, with 7 bases lining up with TRBD1. CDR3 size: 16 residues. CDR1 MGHRA and CDR2 YSYEKL come from the germline V gene. The ends lost 1 base at V and 6 bases at J; junction bases unmatched: 12. This CDR3 is CASSQGPGTVFSEQYF. CDR3 nucleotide sequence: TGCGCCAGCAGCCAAGGTCCCGGGACAGTGTTTTCCGAGCAGTACTTC.

CDR3 in DNA: TGTGCCAGCAGTTACTCAGCGGGAGGCCTCAATGAGCAGTTCTTC. Amino acids: CASSYSAGGLNEQFF. V is TRBV6-5 and J is TRBJ2-1; TRBD2 aligns across 9 bases. The CDR3 length is 15 residues. Trimming at V came to 0 bases and at J to 6 bases, leaving 3 bases not matched to a gene. Germline loops: CDR1 MNHEY, CDR2 SVGAGI.

This clone was seen a handful of times. The J gene is TRBJ1-2, the V gene TRBV2; a weak D match, TRBD1 (5 bases). Germline V CDR1 and CDR2: SNHLY, FYNNEI. This CDR3 is built from 14 residues. Deletions cut 8 bases from V and 6 bases from J, with 19 bases between. The CDR3 sequence: CASATDSVYNGYTF. CDR3 in DNA: TGTGCCAGCGCTACCGACAGTGTCTATAATGGCTACACCTTC.

This clone has only a few counts. As DNA, the CDR3 is TGTGCCAGTAGTACCCGTGTAGCGGGAGATACCTACAATGAGCAGTTCTTC. This gives the protein CASSTRVAGDTYNEQFF. The J gene is TRBJ2-1, the V gene TRBV19, with TRBD2 identical over 9 bases. The CDR3 has 17 amino acids. CDR1 LNHDA and CDR2 SQIVND come from the germline V gene (reference sequence). The V gene end was trimmed by 4 bases and the J gene end by 2 bases; junction bases not matched to a gene: 9.

The chain has TRBV30 and TRBJ1-3; 8 bases line up with TRBD1. CDR1 is GTSNPN and CDR2 is SVGIG in the germline V gene (reference sequence). V lost 1 base to trimming and J lost 10 bases; unmatched junction nucleotides: 9. The CDR3 runs to 14 residues. CDR3 sequence reads: CAWSGGRGLMTIYF. In DNA, the CDR3 is TGTGCCTGGAGTGGCGGCAGGGGGCTAATGACCATATATTTT.

V and J are TRBV4-3 and TRBJ2-3; 7 nucleotides line up with TRBD2. The CDR3 covers 14 residues. The germline V gene has CDR1 LGHNA and CDR2 YSLEER. The V gene end was trimmed by 4 bases and the J gene end by 3 bases; junction bases not matched to a gene: 4. DNA of the CDR3: TGCGCCAGCAGCCCCAGACTAGCAACAGATACGCAGTATTTT. Amino acids: CASSPRLATDTQYF.

The chain recombines TRBV6-6 with TRBJ1-2, with TRBD1 matching 8 bases. V lost 7 bases and J lost 2; bases outside the gene matches: 12. Germline values: CDR1 MNHNY, CDR2 SVGAGI (reference sequence). This CDR3 region has 16 residues. For the CDR3, the DNA is TGTGCCAGCATTTTACAAGGACAGGGCGCCAACTATGGCTACACCTTC. Protein sequence: CASILQGQGANYGYTF.

This sequence joins TRBV5-1 and TRBJ2-3, with 8 bases that match TRBD2. J was trimmed by 1 base and V by 4 bases; bases with no gene match: 5. Germline V lookup: CDR1 SGHRS, CDR2 YFSETQ. The CDR3 is 15 residues long. Here the CDR3 reads CASSNPRGGTDTQYF. The CDR3 nucleotides are TGCGCCAGCAGCAATCCGCGGGGGGGCACAGATACGCAGTATTTT.

This clone occurred once. The same CDR3 can be traced to other DNA sequences in this sample. V gene TRBV27 combines with J gene TRBJ2-1; 11 bases match TRBD2. The CDR3 sequence is 15 residues long. V lost 4 bases and J lost 4; bases outside the gene matches: 3. The V gene's germline CDR1 is MNHEY and CDR2 SMNVEV (reference sequence). The CDR3, as DNA: TGTGCCAGCAGTTCCGGGACTAGCGGATACAATGAGCAGTTCTTC. This sequence encodes CASSSGTSGYNEQFF.

V usage is TRBV29-1 and J usage is TRBJ2-7; 10 bases are shared with TRBD1. The V segment lost 1 base and the J segment 3 bases; nucleotides outside the gene matches: 6. This CDR3 is built from 15 residues. The V gene's germline CDR1 is SQVTM and CDR2 ANQGSEA. For the CDR3, the DNA is TGCAGCGTTGAAGGTGGGGGGACAGGGGACTACGAGCAGTACTTC. It is translated as CSVEGGGTGDYEQYF.

The chain employs TRBV6-5 and TRBJ1-1, with TRBD1 as a possible D gene (5 bases). From germline, CDR1 is MNHEY and CDR2 SVGAGI. Trimming took off 6 bases at V and 0 bases at J, with 14 bases between the two ends. CDR3 length: 15 residues. Here the CDR3 DNA reads TGTGCCAGCAGCTCCCGTGACAGTTTGAACACTGAAGCTTTCTTT. Translating it yields CASSSRDSLNTEAFF.

This chain connects TRBV18 to TRBJ1-1, with TRBD1 as a possible D gene (6 bases). V was pared by 3 bases and J by 3 bases, with 14 bases between. The CDR3 has 15 residues. Germline V CDR1 and CDR2: KGHSH, LQKENI. The CDR3 region has the DNA TGTGCCAGCTCACCCCGACGGGGGGCCGACACTGAAGCTTTCTTT. Its translation: CASSPRRGADTEAFF.

This chain uses TRBV5-8 with TRBJ1-1, with TRBD1 as a possible D gene (6 bases). Between the trimmed V and J ends, which lost 1 base and 6 bases, there was a span of 10 bases. CDR1 and CDR2 (germline): SGHTS, YDEGEE. This CDR3 has 13 amino acids. In nucleotides, the CDR3 is TGTGCCAGCAGCTTGCAGGGGCAGTCTGAAGCTTTCTTT. The encoded protein is CASSLQGQSEAFF. Variable domain in full (rest from reference TRBV5-8 and TRBJ1-1): EAGVTQSPTHLIKTRGQQATLRCSPISGHTSVYWYQQALGLGLQFLLWYDEGEERNRGNFPPRFSGRQFPNYSSELNVNALELEDSALYLCASSLQGQSEAFFGQGTRLTVV.

A few counts support this clone. This specimen includes other DNA sequences encoding the same CDR3. The rearrangement uses TRBV5-6 and TRBJ2-5, with 13 bases that match TRBD2. V lost 1 base and J lost 5; bases outside the gene matches: 5. CDR1 and CDR2 (germline): SGHDT, YYEEEE. This CDR3 is built from 16 residues. CDR3 loop: CASSLTSGGARETQYF. The CDR3 region has the DNA TGTGCCAGCAGCTTGACTAGCGGGGGGGCGAGGGAGACCCAGTACTTC.

The chain employs TRBV5-5 and TRBJ1-2; 9 bases map to TRBD1. The J segment lost 2 bases and the V segment lost 4 bases, leaving 3 bases of the junction unmatched. The CDR3 consists of 14 residues. Germline V gene data show CDR1 as SGHKS and CDR2 as YYEKEE (reference sequence). CDR3 bases: TGTGCCAGCAGCGGGGGGACAGGGAACTATGGCTACACCTTC. Its translation is CASSGGTGNYGYTF.

This clone was seen just once. The chain uses TRBV4-3 and TRBJ2-7, with TRBD1 matching over 7 bases. V lost 1 base to trimming and J lost 4 bases; unmatched junction nucleotides: 7. Looked up from germline, CDR1 is LGHNA and CDR2 is YSLEER. This CDR3 region has 15 residues. CDR3 in DNA: TGCGCCAGCAGCCAAGGTCGCGACAGGGCTTACGAGCAGTACTTC. Encoded protein: CASSQGRDRAYEQYF.

This chain connects TRBV4-3 to TRBJ2-3, with D possibly matching TRBD2 (6 bases). CDR1 LGHNA and CDR2 YSLEER come from the germline V gene. Between the trimmed V and J ends, which lost 2 bases and 2 bases, there was a span of 20 bases. CDR3 length: 18 residues. The CDR3 coding sequence is TGCGCCAGCAGCCAATTCCCCTATGGGGGGACCTACACAGATACGCAGTATTTT. It yields the protein CASSQFPYGGTYTDTQYF.

The chain couples TRBV6-5 to TRBJ2-1; a weak D match, TRBD2 (7 bases). CDR3 length: 15 amino acids. Germline lookup yields CDR1 MNHEY and CDR2 SVGAGI. Trimming removed 2 bases at V and 6 bases at J, with 14 bases between. The CDR3 DNA sequence: TGTGCCAGCAGTTACCGAGAGGGAGGGGGCAATGAGCAGTTCTTC. Protein: CASSYREGGGNEQFF.

The genes are TRBV30 and TRBJ1-1; TRBD1 is a possible D gene (5 bases). V lost 2 bases and J 5 bases, leaving 9 bases between the germline ends. The CDR3 covers 12 residues. Germline CDR1 GTSNPN, CDR2 SVGIG (reference sequence). CDR3 sequence reads: CAWSFGGTEAFF. The CDR3 DNA reads as TGTGCCTGGAGTTTTGGGGGGACTGAAGCTTTCTTT.

Note on this clone: At one boundary the junction diverges from the germline segment, which might be a read error. The chain employs TRBV2 and TRBJ2-1, with TRBD2 matching 8 bases. This CDR3 has 12 residues. In germline, CDR1 is SNHLY, CDR2 FYNNEI. This CDR3 reads CASSETSERIIF. The DNA for the CDR3 is TGTGCCAGCAGTGAGACTAGCGAGAGGATAATCTTC.

The chain employs TRBV30 and TRBJ2-2; TRBD2 aligns across 9 bases. Per the germline V gene, CDR1 is GTSNPN and CDR2 is SVGIG (reference sequence). CDR3 length equals 16 residues. Trimming took 4 bases from V and 3 from J; bases not matched to a gene: 9. The CDR3 sequence is CAWMLMSGGYTGELFF. The CDR3 DNA sequence: TGTGCCTGGATGCTGATGAGCGGGGGGTACACCGGGGAGCTGTTTTTT.

This clone was detected only a few times. V usage is TRBV19 and J usage is TRBJ2-1; 9 bases align to TRBD2. CDR3 size: 13 residues. V shed 1 base and J 14 bases; nucleotides not matched to a gene: 6. Per germline, CDR1 LNHDA and CDR2 SQIVND (reference sequence). CDR3 bases: TGTGCCAGTAGTATAGTGGTAGCGGGAGATAAGTTCTTC. Protein sequence: CASSIVVAGDKFF.

V is TRBV27 and J is TRBJ1-2; D possibly corresponds to TRBD1 (5 bases). V was trimmed by 5 bases and J by 5 bases, leaving 18 bases between them. Germline values: CDR1 MNHEY, CDR2 SMNVEV (reference sequence). This CDR3 has 15 amino acids. For the CDR3, the DNA is TGTGCCAGCAGTCCCCGTTTCGGGGGTATGTATGGCTACACCTTC. Protein sequence: CASSPRFGGMYGYTF.

The chain recombines TRBV9 with TRBJ1-6; D is undetermined. The ends were cut back, 0 bases at V and 7 bases at J, with 8 bases in the middle. CDR3 length: 14 residues. The germline V gene has CDR1 SGDLS and CDR2 YYNGEE. This chain's CDR3 is CASSVAQLNSPLHF. CDR3 bases: TGTGCCAGCAGCGTAGCCCAATTGAATTCACCCCTCCACTTT.

The gene calls are TRBV5-8 and TRBJ1-1, with 9 bases that match TRBD1. V lost 4 bases, J lost 1 base, and 8 bases stayed unmatched. The CDR3 is 16 residues long. CDR1 SGHTS and CDR2 YDEGEE come from the germline V gene. CDR3 sequence reads: CASSVTGQGWNTEAFF. Written as DNA, the CDR3 is TGTGCCAGCAGCGTCACGGGACAGGGTTGGAACACTGAAGCTTTCTTT. Full variable domain (rest looked up from reference TRBV5-8 and TRBJ1-1): EAGVTQSPTHLIKTRGQQATLRCSPISGHTSVYWYQQALGLGLQFLLWYDEGEERNRGNFPPRFSGRQFPNYSSELNVNALELEDSALYLCASSVTGQGWNTEAFFGQGTRLTVV.